Here is one T cell receptor (beta chain) with its context. This table comes from immunoSEQ multiplex PCR, and its TCRdb copy is limited to in-frame clones, with some not included. The repertoire holds more than 85,000 clones, with around 93% as singletons. The data were taken from a study of T cell changes during pregnancy in multiple sclerosis. V was pared by 3 bases and J by 6 bases, with 13 bases between. Per the germline V gene, CDR1 is MDHEN and CDR2 is SYDVKM. This CDR3 is 14 amino acids long. Sequences were derived from peripheral blood, sampled in the third trimester of pregnancy. The TCR was taken from a female donor in good health, enrolled as a control in a pregnancy study. This chain connects TRBV28 to TRBJ2-3; the D gene is possibly TRBD2 (6 bases). The CDR3 coding sequence is TGTGCCAGCAGTTTCTACGGGAGTCCGGATACGCAGTATTTT. This translates into CASSFYGSPDTQYF.